This T cell receptor beta chain was documented in a study of somatic mutations in cytotoxic T cells in rheumatoid arthritis. Study results and limitations: Some patients, about an eighth of the roughly 60, had a largest CD8+ clone that exceeded 20% of CD8+ cells. Clonality measured in CD8+ T cells did not differ significantly between rheumatoid arthritis patients and age-matched healthy controls. Slight underrepresentation of TRBV07 in rheumatoid arthritis patients was not adjusted for multiple comparisons. Of the expanded CD8+ clones, the antigen targets were not known.

CDR3 length: 14 amino acids. V lost 6 bases, J lost 7 bases, and 8 bases stayed unmatched. Germline loops: CDR1 WNHNN, CDR2 SYGVQD (reference sequence). Regarding this clone: Its target is not known.

Here immunoSEQ multiplex PCR was the method, and the copy in TCRdb shows in-frame clones only, minus some. The repertoire holds about 18,000 clones, with about 73% as singletons. The sample taken for sequencing was CD8+ T cells sorted from blood. V usage is TRBV10-1 and J usage is TRBJ1-4; the match to TRBD1 covers 7 bases. The receptor comes from a woman aged 55 to 70 in good health. Here the CDR3 DNA reads TGCGCCAGCAGCCCCGGGACAGACGGTGAAAAACTGTTTTTT. This encodes CASSPGTDGEKLFF.